This record looks at one T cell receptor beta chain sequence and its context. The data were obtained in a study of blood T cell repertoires in COVID-19. This CDR3 is built from 15 residues. The J segment lost 5 bases and the V segment lost 8 bases, leaving 12 bases of the junction unmatched. Germline V gene sequence: CDR1 MNHEY, CDR2 SMNVEV (reference sequence). Individuals aged roughly 18 to 95 years were recruited from roughly 22 US areas. Participants' reported clinical history set cohort assignment. All recovered Cohort 3 donors got two negative PCRs, got clearance, or saw symptom resolution. Some clones are missing from TCRdb's copy, which holds only in-frame ones; the method was immunoSEQ multiplex PCR. This repertoire shows some 510,000 clones, 88% found once; its top ten account for about 1.7%.

The sequence was obtained from a middle-aged woman who had recovered from COVID-19. Sequenced material: PBMCs or T cells enriched from blood (not recorded which). The chain carries TRBV27 and TRBJ1-5; 7 positions agree with TRBD1. In DNA, the CDR3 is TGTGCCAGCTCAAATCTGAGGGGGCCTGATCAGCCCCAGCATTTT. Translated: CASSNLRGPDQPQHF.